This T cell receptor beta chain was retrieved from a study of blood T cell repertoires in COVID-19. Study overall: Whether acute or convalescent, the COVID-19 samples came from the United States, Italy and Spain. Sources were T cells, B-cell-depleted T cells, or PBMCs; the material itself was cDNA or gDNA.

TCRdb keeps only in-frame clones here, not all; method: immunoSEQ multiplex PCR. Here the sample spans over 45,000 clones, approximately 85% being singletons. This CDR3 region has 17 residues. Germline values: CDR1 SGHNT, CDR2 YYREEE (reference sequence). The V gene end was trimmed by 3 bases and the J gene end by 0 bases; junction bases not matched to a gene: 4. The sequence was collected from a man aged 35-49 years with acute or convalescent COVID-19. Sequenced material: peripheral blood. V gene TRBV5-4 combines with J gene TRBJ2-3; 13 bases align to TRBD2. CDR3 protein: CASSSRLAGGSTDTQYF. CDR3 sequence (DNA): TGTGCCAGCAGCTCCCGACTAGCGGGGGGTAGCACAGATACGCAGTATTTT. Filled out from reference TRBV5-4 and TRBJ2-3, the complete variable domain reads ETGVTQSPTHLIKTRGQQVTLRCSSQSGHNTVSWYQQALGQGPQFIFQYYREEENGRGNFPPRFSGLQFPNYSSELNVNALELDDSALYLCASSSRLAGGSTDTQYFGPGTRLTVL.